This T cell receptor beta chain was profiled in a study of blood T cell repertoires in COVID-19 (dated by TCRdb to between 2020 and 2021). Some background on the complete study: Samples from collaborators originated in the United States, Italy and Spain and spanned both the acute and convalescent phases of COVID-19. The material from the prospective study consisted of cDNA or gDNA derived from T cells, B-cell-depleted T cells, or PBMCs. Subjects who had been exposed to COVID-19, were actively infected with it, or had recovered from it provided the deeply sampled blood TCRbeta repertoires that made up the dataset. The repertoires were released in a freely available public database meant as a resource for research on the immune response to SARS-CoV-2. Samples were obtained from the ongoing ImmuneRACE study (first 160 participants) and from roughly 1,300 subjects provided by 6 global collaborators. A de-identified subject ID, COVID-19 status, age in years and sex were almost always included in the sample metadata. Where available, HLA class I and class II types were obtained from metadata supplied by the sample provider rather than from assay-based typing. Broader findings and caveats from the paper: The quantity of clinical and demographic metadata differed by source and by participant and was supplied without curation.

TCRbeta CDR3 regions were amplified from genomic DNA by means of the immunoSEQ Assay, a bias-controlled multiplex PCR. For the original study's pipeline: The number of nucleated cells in each sample was estimated from the amplification of reference gene primers within the assay. To quantify the absolute abundance of each unique TCRbeta CDR3 rearrangement, sequence reads were collapsed and filtered. For each sample, productive Simpson clonality was calculated by taking the square root of Simpson's diversity index across productive rearrangements. This is the immuneACCESS table as TCRdb keeps it, with only in-frame sequences that have V and J called. A part of the clones is gone; compared with another copy, unresolved V genes explain less than half, and the rest is unexplained. D and trimming were read from the DNA, whereas the V and J calls and clone size are those reported in that table. The sample includes approximately 380,000 clones, with about 89% observed a single time. The biggest ten clones account for about 0.9% of the sample.

Participants in the prospective study were enrolled through a virtual design, were aged 18 to 89 years, and lived in roughly 24 United States geographic areas. In the prospective study, participants were assigned to cohorts based on the clinical history participants reported in a screening survey and a study questionnaire. Exposed participants had been in contact, within 2 weeks of entering the study, with a person who had a PCR-confirmed or clinician-diagnosed case of COVID-19. Each participant in the prospective study had whole blood, serum and a nasopharyngeal or oropharyngeal swab collected by mobile phlebotomists. Over an approximately 2-month period, participants in the prospective study had the option of providing additional blood draws and questionnaires. Blood samples from the prospective study were shipped frozen or at room temperature prior to DNA extraction. Comment on this clone: It has no known antigen specificity. The input lacks base qualities; no much larger clone sits a single base away.

The germline V end is reduced by 3 bases and the J end by 5 bases; junction bases left unmatched: 6. The CDR1 and CDR2 encoded by the germline V gene (reference sequence) are LNHDA and SQIVND. The CDR3 covers 15 residues, taking in both the cysteine and the phenylalanine. The entry retains the CDR3 DNA only, 45 bases that are in frame from base 1. This receptor chain uses TRBV19 and TRBJ2-5; TRBD2 agrees with 10 junctional bases. This clonotype originated in a woman in her thirties or forties who had been exposed to COVID-19. The sequenced material came from PBMCs or T cells enriched from blood (not recorded which). The CDR3 amino acid sequence is: CASSMSGGATETQYF. The nucleotides read TGTGCCAGTAGTATGAGCGGGGGGGCCACCGAGACCCAGTACTTC.